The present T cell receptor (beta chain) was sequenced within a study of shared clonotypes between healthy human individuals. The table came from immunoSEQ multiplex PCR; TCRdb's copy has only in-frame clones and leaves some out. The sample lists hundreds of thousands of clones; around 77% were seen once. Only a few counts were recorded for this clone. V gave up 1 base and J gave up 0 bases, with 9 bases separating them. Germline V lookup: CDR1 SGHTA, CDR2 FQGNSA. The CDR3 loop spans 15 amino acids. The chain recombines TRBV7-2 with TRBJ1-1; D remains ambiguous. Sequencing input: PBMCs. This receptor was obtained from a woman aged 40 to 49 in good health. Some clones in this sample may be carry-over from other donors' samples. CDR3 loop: CASSLGGSLNTEAFF. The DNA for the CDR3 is TGTGCCAGCAGCTTAGGAGGCAGCCTGAACACTGAAGCTTTCTTT.